This T cell receptor (beta chain) comes out of a study of CD8+ T cells in alopecia areata. cDNA serving as the sequencing template came from extracted, reverse transcribed RNA. Data came from immunoSEQ multiplex PCR; TCRdb stores just in-frame clones and leaves some out. The top ten hold more than 8% of the sample, which has 93,000 or so clones, around 50% seen once. Only a few counts were recorded for this clone. V dropped 7 bases and J dropped 3; count of bases not matched to a gene: 6. Germline V gene data show CDR1 as MNHNY and CDR2 as SVGAGI (reference sequence). The CDR3 is 15 amino acids. The receptor's source is a human donor in good health. J is TRBJ1-5 and V is TRBV6-6, with 10 bases lining up with TRBD1. The sequencing input was CD4+ T cells sorted from blood. The CDR3 sequence is CASTGQGVVNQPQHF. The CDR3 DNA reads as TGTGCCAGCACAGGACAGGGGGTGGTCAATCAGCCCCAGCATTTT.